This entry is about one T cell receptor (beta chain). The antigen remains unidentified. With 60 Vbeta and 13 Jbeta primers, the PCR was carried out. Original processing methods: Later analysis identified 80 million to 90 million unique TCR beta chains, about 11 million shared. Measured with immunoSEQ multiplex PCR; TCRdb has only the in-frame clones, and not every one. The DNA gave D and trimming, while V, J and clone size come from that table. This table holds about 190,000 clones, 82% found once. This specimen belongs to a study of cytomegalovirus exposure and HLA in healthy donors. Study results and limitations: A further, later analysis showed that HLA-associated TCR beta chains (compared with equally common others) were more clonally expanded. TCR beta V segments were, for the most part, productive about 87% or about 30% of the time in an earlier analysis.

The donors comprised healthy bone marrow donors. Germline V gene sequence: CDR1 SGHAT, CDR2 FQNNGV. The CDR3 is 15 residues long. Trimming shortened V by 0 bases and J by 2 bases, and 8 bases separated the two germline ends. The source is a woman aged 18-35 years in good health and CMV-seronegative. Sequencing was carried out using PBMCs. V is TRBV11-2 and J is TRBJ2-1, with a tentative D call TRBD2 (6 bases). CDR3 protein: CASSLDTSTYNEQFF. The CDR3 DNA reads TGTGCCAGCAGCTTAGATACTAGCACCTACAATGAGCAGTTCTTC.